The clone carrying this TCR beta chain was detected many times. This specimen belongs to a study of regulatory T cells in long-lasting Graves disease. Between the trimmed V and J ends, which lost 5 bases and 3 bases, there was a span of 13 bases. The CDR3 is made up of 14 amino acids. Sequencing libraries for TCR beta were prepared with iRepertoire HTBI primers and Arm-PCR of CDR3 regions. TCRdb reprocessed the multiplex PCR reads with MiXCR, giving one entry per CDR3 protein. The sample holds over 300,000 distinct CDR3 sequences, around 15% seen once. The time point here: newly diagnosed GD, antithyroid drugs for less than 3 months. From RNA extracted from PBMCs, the TCR library was made.

This TCR derives from a female donor with Graves disease. The starting material was peripheral blood mononuclear cells (PBMCs), obtained at new diagnosis, from a patient treated with antithyroid drugs. The rearrangement joins TRBV12-3 or TRBV12-4 to TRBJ1-1, with D uncertain. This CDR3 is CASSPRMVDTEAFF. CDR3 bases: TGTGCCAGCAGTCCTCGGATGGTTGACACTGAAGCTTTCTTT.